The clone carrying this T cell receptor beta chain was seen only a few times. Methods used by the authors: Amplified reference gene primers provided the basis for estimating nucleated cell counts. Assay: immunoSEQ multiplex PCR; the TCRdb copy retains only in-frame clones and omits some. V and J calls and clone size come straight from that table; D and trimming were deduced from the DNA. The sample lists around 40,000 clones; approximately 90% were seen once. The data belong to a study of blood T cell repertoires in COVID-19. Study summary: Acute and convalescent COVID-19 specimens originated in the United States, Italy and Spain. T cells, B-cell-depleted T cells, or PBMCs provided the cDNA or gDNA that served as material.

The V end was cut by 1 base, the J end by 3 bases, with 12 bases between. Germline V lookup: CDR1 MNHNS, CDR2 SASEGT. The CDR3 has 15 residues. The TCR comes from a man in his 60s with active COVID-19. This sequence joins TRBV6-1 and TRBJ1-1; a weak D match, TRBD1 (5 bases). What was sequenced was peripheral blood. CDR3 bases: TGTGCCAGCAGTGAAGTCGGGGGAAGGGACACTGAAGCTTTCTTT. It yields the protein CASSEVGGRDTEAFF.